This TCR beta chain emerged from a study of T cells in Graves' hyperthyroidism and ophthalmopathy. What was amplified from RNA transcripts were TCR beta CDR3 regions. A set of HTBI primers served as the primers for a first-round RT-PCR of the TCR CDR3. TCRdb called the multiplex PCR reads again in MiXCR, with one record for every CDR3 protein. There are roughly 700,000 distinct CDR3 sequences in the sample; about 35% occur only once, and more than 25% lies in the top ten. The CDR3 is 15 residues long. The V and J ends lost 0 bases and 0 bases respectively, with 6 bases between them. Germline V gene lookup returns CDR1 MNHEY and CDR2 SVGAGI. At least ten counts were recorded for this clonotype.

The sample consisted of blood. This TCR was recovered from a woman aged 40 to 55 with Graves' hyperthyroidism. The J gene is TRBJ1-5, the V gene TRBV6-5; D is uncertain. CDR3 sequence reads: CASSYSSNSNQPQHF. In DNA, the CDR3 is TGTGCCAGCAGTTACTCGAGTAATAGCAATCAGCCCCAGCATTTT.